The 27 T cell receptor beta chains below all came from one sample that was sequenced in a study of cytomegalovirus exposure and HLA in healthy donors. With 60 Vbeta and 13 Jbeta primers, the PCR was carried out. Profiled with immunoSEQ multiplex PCR; TCRdb holds only in-frame clones, not every one. Of 110,000 to 150,000 clones detected, 73% appear once; the ten largest clones hold under 15%. Sequencing used PBMCs. The receptors here all came from a human donor in good health.

The chain couples TRBV29-1 to TRBJ2-6; TRBD1 might be the D (6 bases). Germline lookup yields CDR1 SQVTM and CDR2 ANQGSEA. The length of the CDR3 is 13 residues. Trimming pared 6 bases from V and 2 bases from J, leaving 8 bases between. The CDR3 loop reads CSVNRAGANVLTF. The DNA for the CDR3 is TGCAGCGTCAACAGGGCTGGGGCCAACGTCCTGACTTTC.

The CDR3 DNA follows: TGCGCCAGCAGTCACTACCCGGGACAGGGGTTGGAGGAAAAACTGTTTTTT. Protein product: CASSHYPGQGLEEKLFF. The V gene is TRBV23-1, the J gene TRBJ1-4; the match to TRBD1 covers 10 bases. TRBV23-1 is classed as an ORF, of uncertain function. V lost 3 bases to trimming and J lost 8 bases; unmatched junction nucleotides: 12. The CDR3 extends over 17 amino acids.

The rearrangement uses TRBV18 and TRBJ1-6; D unclear. Deletions cut 5 bases from V and 4 bases from J, with 6 bases between. There are 13 residues in the CDR3. In germline, CDR1 is KGHSH, CDR2 LQKENI. The CDR3 sequence: CASSGGYNSPLHF. The CDR3 bases are TGTGCCAGCTCAGGCGGATATAATTCACCCCTCCACTTT.

This chain connects TRBV5-1 to TRBJ1-2; 11 bases are shared with TRBD1. CDR1 SGHRS and CDR2 YFSETQ come from the germline V gene. The CDR3 has 14 residues. Germline trimming cut 2 bases from V and 7 bases from J; bases unmatched to any gene: 4. This chain's CDR3 is CASSLGTGGSGYTF. The CDR3 DNA reads TGCGCCAGCAGCTTAGGGACAGGGGGTAGTGGCTACACCTTC.

The rearrangement joins TRBV4-1 to TRBJ2-1; D uncertain. V lost 1 base, J lost 4 bases, and 11 bases lay in between. Germline loops: CDR1 MGHRA, CDR2 YSYEKL. The CDR3 is made up of 15 amino acids. CDR3 DNA: TGCGCCAGCAGCCAAGTTGCGTCAAGATACAATGAGCAGTTCTTC. It specifies CASSQVASRYNEQFF.

In this sample, this clone turned up a few times. The V call is TRBV6-7, the J call TRBJ2-7; tentative D call: TRBD1 (6 bases). TRBV6-7 is given ORF status, its function remaining uncertain. The CDR3 length is 16 residues. Between the trimmed V and J ends, which lost 2 bases and 2 bases, there was a span of 16 bases. CDR3 bases: TGTGCCAGCAGTTACAAGTACTCCAGGGGCGCCTACGAGCAGTACTTC. Protein: CASSYKYSRGAYEQYF.

This clone was counted once. The V gene is TRBV7-5, the J gene TRBJ1-5; the table's D call TRBD1 went unverified against the DNA. TRBV7-5 is marked as a pseudogene. The CDR3 sequence is 19 residues long. The CDR3 loop reads CARSSVGQASLQSNQPQHF. Here the CDR3 DNA reads TGTGCCAGAAGCTCCGTCGGACAGGCATCCCTGCAGAGCAATCAGCCCCAGCATTTT.

This clone came up once. The chain recombines TRBV20-1 with TRBJ1-1, with unresolved D. The CDR3 loop spans 11 amino acids. Germline-derived CDR1 and CDR2 are DFQATT and SNEGSKA (reference sequence). V was pared by 0 bases and J by 10 bases, with 9 bases between. This chain's CDR3 is CSARDGAGAFF. The CDR3 nucleotides are TGCAGTGCTAGAGATGGTGCCGGAGCTTTCTTT.

The genes are TRBV2 and TRBJ2-7; 8 bases are a match to TRBD1. The CDR3 consists of 14 residues. Germline CDR1 is SNHLY and CDR2 is FYNNEI. With V trimmed by 6 bases and J by 3 bases, 7 bases remained unmatched. CDR3 coding DNA: TGTGCCAGCAGACAAGGGACAGGAATCTACGAGCAGTACTTC. As protein: CASRQGTGIYEQYF.

The CDR3 region is CASSLIAGYEQYF. The DNA for the CDR3 is TGCGCCAGCAGCTTGATAGCGGGGTACGAGCAGTACTTC. This rearrangement joins TRBV5-1 to TRBJ2-7, with 8 positions matching TRBD2. Losses at the gene ends were 1 base for V and 4 bases for J; bases not matched to a gene: 1. The CDR3 is 13 amino acids. The germline CDR1 and CDR2 sequences are SGHRS and YFSETQ.

This clone was detected a few times. CDR3: CASSWGGSSYEQYF. The DNA for the CDR3 is TGTGCCAGCAGCTGGGGGGGGAGCTCCTACGAGCAGTACTTC. The chain recombines TRBV7-3 with TRBJ2-7, with 7 bases identical to TRBD2. The V and J ends lost 4 bases and 0 bases, in that order; junction bases with no gene match: 3. Germline CDR1 is SGHTA and CDR2 is FQGTGA. The length of the CDR3 is 14 residues.

The chain uses TRBV9 and TRBJ2-1, with 11 bases matching TRBD2. The CDR3 contains 15 residues. Germline V lookup: CDR1 SGDLS, CDR2 YYNGEE. V lost 6 bases, J lost 5 bases, and 7 bases stayed unmatched. In DNA, the CDR3 is TGTGCCAGCAACCCGGGACTAGCGGTCAACAATGAGCAGTTCTTC. Its protein product is CASNPGLAVNNEQFF.

This clone was detected only a few times. This chain joins TRBV7-8 and TRBJ1-2, with D perhaps matching TRBD1 (5 bases). The CDR3 extends over 13 amino acids. Between the trimmed V and J ends, which lost 1 base and 4 bases, there was a span of 7 bases. Germline-derived CDR1 and CDR2 are SGHVS and FQNEAQ. This CDR3 reads CASSLGQIYGYTF. CDR3 in DNA: TGTGCCAGCAGCTTAGGACAGATCTATGGCTACACCTTC.

The CDR3 nucleotides are TGTGCCAGCAGTTTCGGGGGGCGGGTCTCCTACAATGAGCAGTTCTTC. Its translation: CASSFGGRVSYNEQFF. The rearrangement joins TRBV27 to TRBJ2-1, with D possibly TRBD2 on 7 matching bases. Germline V gene data show CDR1 as MNHEY and CDR2 as SMNVEV (reference sequence). This CDR3 is built from 16 residues. The germline V and J ends were trimmed by 3 bases and 0 bases, with 12 bases remaining between them.

In the case of this clone: This same CDR3 is encoded by further DNA sequences in the sample. V usage is TRBV20-1 and J usage is TRBJ2-3, with D unresolved. The ends were cut back, 6 bases at V and 6 bases at J, with 7 bases in the middle. CDR1 and CDR2 (germline): DFQATT, SNEGSKA (reference sequence). CDR3 size: 10 residues. CDR3 region: CSAPGDTQYF. CDR3 nucleotide sequence: TGCAGTGCCCCGGGTGATACGCAGTATTTT.

The rearrangement links TRBV4-2 to TRBJ2-2, with 13 bases lining up with TRBD2. V dropped 3 bases and J dropped 4; count of bases not matched to a gene: 11. The CDR3 is 19 amino acids. Germline lookup yields CDR1 LGHNA and CDR2 YNFKEQ. CDR3 sequence: CASSHPGGLAGDGTGELFF. Written as DNA, the CDR3 is TGTGCCAGCAGCCACCCGGGTGGACTAGCGGGAGACGGCACCGGGGAGCTGTTTTTT.

The chain couples TRBV5-1 to TRBJ2-1; 14 bases map to TRBD2. There are 14 residues in the CDR3. The V gene's germline CDR1 is SGHRS and CDR2 YFSETQ. Trimming at V came to 2 bases and at J to 9 bases, leaving 1 base not matched to a gene. For the CDR3, the DNA is TGCGCCAGCAGCTTAGGGACTAGCGGGGGTGAGCAGTTCTTC. Protein: CASSLGTSGGEQFF.

V is TRBV18 and J is TRBJ1-6; unclear D gene. The CDR3 spans 13 residues. The germline V gene has CDR1 KGHSH and CDR2 LQKENI. The ends were cut back, 3 bases at V and 5 bases at J, with 5 bases in the middle. The CDR3 nucleotides read TGTGCCAGCTCACCTACGGATAATTCACCCCTCCACTTT. Encoded protein: CASSPTDNSPLHF.

This clone was picked up a small number of times. V is TRBV11-2 and J is TRBJ2-3; 11 bases align to TRBD2. The CDR3 loop spans 14 amino acids. Germline CDR1 SGHAT, CDR2 FQNNGV. V lost 5 bases, J lost 8 bases, and 6 bases stayed unmatched. The CDR3 loop reads CASSPLAGVGTQYF. CDR3 bases: TGTGCCAGCAGCCCACTAGCGGGGGTGGGTACGCAGTATTTT. The variable domain in full, completed from reference TRBV11-2 and TRBJ2-3, reads EAGVAQSPRYKIIEKRQSVAFWCNPISGHATLYWYQQILGQGPKLLIQFQNNGVVDDSQLPKDRFSAERLKGVDSTLKIQPAKLEDSAVYLCASSPLAGVGTQYFGPGTRLTVL.

The chain has TRBV6-1 and TRBJ2-1; 7 positions agree with TRBD1. The CDR3 is 12 residues long. J was trimmed by 10 bases and V by 5 bases; bases with no gene match: 5. Germline CDR1 is MNHNS and CDR2 is SASEGT. The CDR3 DNA reads TGTGCCAGCAGTCCGACAGGGCGCGAGCAGTTCTTC. Translating it yields CASSPTGREQFF.

The chain uses TRBV28 and TRBJ1-6; D unresolved. CDR1 MDHEN and CDR2 SYDVKM come from the germline V gene. Trimming cost V 6 bases and J 0 bases, with 12 bases left between them. The CDR3 has 16 amino acids. The CDR3 region has the DNA TGTGCCAGCAGCCGGTTGTCCGGCTCCTATAATTCACCCCTCCACTTT. This translates into CASSRLSGSYNSPLHF.

This clone has a handful of counts. The rearrangement joins TRBV4-1 to TRBJ2-3; 7 positions agree with TRBD1. The length of the CDR3 is 15 residues. V was clipped by 1 base and J by 2 bases; unmatched bases: 3. From germline, CDR1 is MGHRA and CDR2 YSYEKL. The CDR3 DNA reads TGCGCCAGCAGCCAAGTGGACAGGTCCACAGATACGCAGTATTTT. Encoded protein: CASSQVDRSTDTQYF.

The rearrangement joins TRBV5-4 to TRBJ2-5, with a weak D call TRBD2 (5 bases). The CDR3 covers 15 residues. V lost 5 bases and J 1 base, leaving 15 bases between the germline ends. Looked up from germline, CDR1 is SGHNT and CDR2 is YYREEE (reference sequence). The CDR3 loop is CASRSRQLGQETQYF. The CDR3 DNA follows: TGTGCCAGCAGATCGCGGCAACTAGGCCAAGAGACCCAGTACTTC.

The J gene is TRBJ1-5, the V gene TRBV6-1, with D possibly being TRBD1 (5 bases). The CDR3 sequence is 14 residues long. Between the trimmed V and J ends, which lost 7 bases and 0 bases, there was a span of 10 bases. Germline CDR1 reads MNHNS; CDR2 reads SASEGT. DNA of the CDR3: TGTGCCAGCAAGACAGAGTATAGCAATCAGCCCCAGCATTTT. Translating gives CASKTEYSNQPQHF.

The chain combines TRBV5-1 with TRBJ2-3, with 7 bases lining up with TRBD2. Germline V CDR1 and CDR2: SGHRS, YFSETQ. The CDR3 extends over 15 amino acids. V trimming: 4 bases; J trimming: 4 bases; junction bases outside the gene matches: 9. This chain's CDR3 is CASSGGEGPPDTQYF. In nucleotides, the CDR3 is TGCGCCAGCAGCGGCGGGGAGGGCCCCCCAGATACGCAGTATTTT.

The chain has TRBV11-3 and TRBJ2-1, with 8 bases aligning to TRBD2. The V gene end was trimmed by 1 base and the J gene end by 0 bases; junction bases not matched to a gene: 8. The CDR3 length is 18 residues. Germline assignment: CDR1 SGHNT and CDR2 YENEEA. The CDR3 region has the DNA TGTGCCAGCAGCTTAGTTCCAGCGGGGGAGCTCTCCTACAATGAGCAGTTCTTC. Its protein product is CASSLVPAGELSYNEQFF.

This clone showed up just once. V is TRBV5-1 and J is TRBJ2-3, with a possible D match to TRBD1 (6 bases). Germline values: CDR1 SGHRS, CDR2 YFSETQ. This CDR3 has 15 residues. The V gene lost 1 base and the J gene lost 0 bases, with 9 bases spanning the gap. The CDR3 loop reads CASSLTTGSTDTQYF. Here the CDR3 DNA reads TGCGCCAGCAGCTTGACCACAGGGAGCACAGATACGCAGTATTTT.